The 28 T cell receptor beta chains below come from one sample, sequenced in a study of Graves' ophthalmopathy and Graves' hyperthyroidism (dated by TCRdb to 2017 to 2018). Reads for this sample came from an Illumina HiSeq 2000. For repertoire sequencing, the TCR beta CDR3 regions were amplified from RNA transcripts. The first round was an RT-PCR using HTBI primers with the Qiagen OneStep RT-PCR kit, and this first round was followed by a second-round multiplex PCR, then size selection and purification. TCRdb reprocessing: public reads trimmed at Q25 with fastp, clones called with MiXCR, in-frame beta chains kept. Rows with a matching CDR3 protein are joined into one entry that keeps the most common DNA and genes. The sample table contains roughly 160,000 distinct CDR3 sequences; only one count was recorded for 37% of them. The biggest ten clones account for under 7% of the sample. Sequenced sample: peripheral blood. The receptors come from a woman aged 40-49 years with Graves' ophthalmopathy. Donor details come from another sample of the same person, matched by shared clones.

The V and J genes are TRBV7-2 and TRBJ1-2; D possibly corresponds to TRBD1 (5 bases). V dropped 3 bases and J dropped 5 bases, with 10 bases sitting between them. The CDR3 is 13 amino acids. The V gene's germline CDR1 is SGHTA and CDR2 FQGNSA. CDR3 nucleotide sequence: TGTGCCAGCAGCTTGGCCAGGGATTATGGCTACACCTTC. This sequence encodes CASSLARDYGYTF.

This clonotype was detected ten times or more. V is TRBV27 and J is TRBJ1-3, with D possibly being TRBD1 (5 bases). Germline values: CDR1 MNHEY, CDR2 SMNVEV (reference sequence). The V end lost 2 bases, the J end lost 1 base, and 12 bases lay between the germline ends. This CDR3 has 16 residues. In DNA, the CDR3 is TGTGCCAGCAGTTTAGCCAGGGCCGGATCTGGAAACACCATATATTTT. This translates into CASSLARAGSGNTIYF.

This clonotype was observed at least ten times. The rearrangement links TRBV7-2 to TRBJ1-3; no clear D. This CDR3 contains 13 residues. V shed 5 bases and J shed 4 bases, with 9 bases lying between them. Germline CDR1 and CDR2: SGHTA and FQGNSA. The chain's CDR3 is CASSRTSGNTIYF. Here the CDR3 DNA reads TGTGCCAGCAGCAGGACCTCAGGAAACACCATATATTTT.

This clonotype was seen repeatedly, ten times or more. The J gene is TRBJ1-6, the V gene TRBV7-9; possible D gene TRBD1, 5 bases. The germline gives CDR1 SEHNR, CDR2 FQNEAQ (reference sequence). V lost 7 bases and J lost 4, with 14 bases in between. CDR3 length: 15 residues. The DNA for the CDR3 is TGTGCCAGCAACCCGGCAGGGTGGTATAATTCACCCCTCCACTTT. Residues: CASNPAGWYNSPLHF. The variable domain in full, completed from reference TRBV7-9 and TRBJ1-6, reads DTGVSQNPRHKITKRGQNVTFRCDPISEHNRLYWYRQTLGQGPEFLTYFQNEAQLEKSRLLSDRFSAERPKGSFSTLEIQRTEQGDSAMYLCASNPAGWYNSPLHFGNGTRLTVT.

The chain joins TRBV6-1 to TRBJ1-1, with D maybe TRBD1 (6 bases). Germline values: CDR1 MNHNS, CDR2 SASEGT. V lost 7 bases and J lost 5, with 17 bases in between. This CDR3 is built from 14 residues. The CDR3 spells CASNYQQGRTEAFF. The CDR3 DNA is TGTGCCAGCAACTACCAACAGGGCCGGACTGAAGCTTTCTTT.

The rearrangement uses TRBV6-1 and TRBJ1-1; D possibly corresponds to TRBD1 (5 bases). V gave up 0 bases and J gave up 7 bases, with 12 bases separating them. CDR1 and CDR2 (germline): MNHNS, SASEGT. The CDR3 has 14 amino acids. As DNA, the CDR3 is TGTGCCAGCAGTGAAGCCAACAGGAGGAATGAAGCTTTCTTT. Translating it yields CASSEANRRNEAFF.

The sample holds many counts of this clonotype. Since no conserved phenylalanine or tryptophan closes the CDR3, a read error is the likely cause. CDR3 sequence (DNA): TGTGCCAGCAGCCCGAACACTGAAGCTTTCTCT. This codes for CASSPNTEAFS. The rearrangement joins TRBV12-3 or TRBV12-4 to TRBJ1-1; D is unclear. Trimming removed 6 bases at V and 1 base at J, with 3 bases between. The CDR3 is made up of 11 amino acids.

This clonotype was seen ten or more times. J is TRBJ2-7 and V is TRBV7-9, with 12 nucleotides matching TRBD2. The CDR3 is 15 amino acids. Germline V CDR1 and CDR2: SEHNR, FQNEAQ (reference sequence). Unmatched junction bases numbered 3, after V lost 2 bases and J lost 4 bases. The CDR3 loop reads CASSLWTSGTYEQYF. The CDR3 nucleotides are TGTGCCAGCAGCTTATGGACTAGCGGGACTTACGAGCAGTACTTC.

This clonotype was seen ten or more times. The rearrangement links TRBV4-3 to TRBJ1-2, with a possible D match to TRBD1 (6 bases). The germline V gene encodes CDR1 LGHNA and CDR2 YSLEER. The CDR3 consists of 15 residues. V was trimmed by 4 bases and J by 2 bases, leaving 14 bases between them. In DNA form, the CDR3 reads TGCGCCAGCAGCCCAGGGGACACGGGAAACTATGGCTACACCTTC. It yields the protein CASSPGDTGNYGYTF.

The chain has TRBV7-2 and TRBJ2-5; perhaps TRBD1 as D (5 bases). The CDR3 has 14 residues. Germline V gene sequence: CDR1 SGHTA, CDR2 FQGNSA. V was trimmed by 8 bases and J by 0 bases, leaving 13 bases between them. The CDR3 reads CASRQTANQETQYF. CDR3 bases: TGTGCCAGCCGCCAGACAGCAAACCAAGAGACCCAGTACTTC.

Ten or more counts support this clonotype. The J gene is TRBJ1-5, the V gene TRBV6-2 or TRBV6-3; D possibly corresponds to TRBD1 (6 bases). Germline CDR1 is MNHEY and CDR2 is SVGEGT. The germline V and J ends were trimmed by 6 bases and 4 bases, with 10 bases remaining between them. This CDR3 comprises 13 residues. The CDR3 nucleotides are TGTGCCAGCAGATTCACAGGGAATCAGCCCCAGCATTTT. It specifies CASRFTGNQPQHF.

This clonotype was seen repeatedly, ten times or more. The V call is TRBV6-5, the J call TRBJ1-5; 9 bases agree with TRBD1. The CDR3 is 15 amino acids. Germline V CDR1 and CDR2: MNHEY, SVGAGI. Trimming took 5 bases from V and 6 from J; bases not matched to a gene: 8. The CDR3 protein is CASSIDRGIPQPQHF. In nucleotides, the CDR3 is TGTGCCAGCAGTATAGACAGGGGGATTCCTCAGCCCCAGCATTTT.

This chain joins TRBV12-3 or TRBV12-4 and TRBJ1-5; 9 bases align to TRBD1. The V segment lost 6 bases and the J segment 7 bases; nucleotides outside the gene matches: 10. The CDR3 contains 15 residues. CDR3 DNA: TGTGCCAGCAGCTCTCGGGACAGGGCTTACCAGCCCCAGCATTTT. Translation: CASSSRDRAYQPQHF.

The V call is TRBV5-1, the J call TRBJ2-7; D not certain. Between the trimmed V and J ends, which lost 0 bases and 5 bases, there was a span of 6 bases. The germline V gene encodes CDR1 SGHRS and CDR2 YFSETQ. The CDR3 contains 12 residues. Here the CDR3 reads CASSLDQNEQYF. The CDR3, as DNA: TGCGCCAGCAGCTTGGACCAGAACGAGCAGTACTTC.

There are many counts of this clonotype. The chain employs TRBV6-5 and TRBJ1-2; D not resolved. The CDR3 has 14 residues. Between the trimmed V and J ends, which lost 7 bases and 0 bases, there was a span of 12 bases. CDR1 and CDR2 (germline): MNHEY, SVGAGI. DNA of the CDR3: TGTGCCAGCACCCCGATGACCTCTAACTATGGCTACACCTTC. Amino acid sequence: CASTPMTSNYGYTF.

This CDR3 is CASRTIDSIYGYTF. For the CDR3, the DNA is TGTGCCAGCAGGACTATCGACAGCATCTATGGCTACACCTTC. The rearrangement uses TRBV6-1 and TRBJ1-2; D might be TRBD1 (5 bases). CDR1 and CDR2 from the germline V gene are MNHNS and SASEGT. Deletions cut 6 bases from V and 4 bases from J, with 15 bases between. There are 14 residues in the CDR3.

This clonotype has at least ten counts. The CDR3 sequence is CASSPHSPYEQYF. CDR3 nucleotides: TGTGCCAGCTCCCCCCACAGCCCCTACGAGCAGTACTTC. V and J are TRBV28 and TRBJ2-7; no firm D call. The V end was cut by 8 bases, the J end by 2 bases, with 13 bases between. CDR1 and CDR2 from the germline V gene are MDHEN and SYDVKM. The CDR3 covers 13 residues.

This clonotype was observed at least ten times. The V gene is TRBV20-1, the J gene TRBJ1-2; tentative D call: TRBD1 (6 bases). This CDR3 spans 15 amino acids. CDR1 DFQATT and CDR2 SNEGSKA come from the germline V gene (reference sequence). Trimming removed 0 bases from V and 4 bases from J, with 15 bases in between. Written as DNA, the CDR3 is TGCAGTGCTAGAGACCTCAGGGGCCTTGGCTATGGCTACACCTTC. Amino acid sequence: CSARDLRGLGYGYTF.

This clonotype has ten or more counts. The chain is built from TRBV2 and TRBJ1-2; no clear D gene. V lost 4 bases and J 4 bases, leaving 13 bases between the germline ends. This CDR3 has 14 residues. The germline CDR1 and CDR2 sequences are SNHLY and FYNNEI. The CDR3 sequence is CASSARPASYGYTF. CDR3 DNA: TGTGCCAGCAGTGCCCGGCCGGCCTCCTATGGCTACACCTTC.

The chain recombines TRBV12-3 or TRBV12-4 with TRBJ2-5; D remains unclear. The CDR3 is 13 amino acids. Trimming left V 5 bases short and J 2 bases short, with 9 bases between. The CDR3 DNA follows: TGTGCCAGCAGTACCGACAAGCAAGAGACCCAGTACTTC. Translating it yields CASSTDKQETQYF.

The table lists this clonotype with many counts. V usage is TRBV4-3 and J usage is TRBJ2-2; a weak D match, TRBD2 (5 bases). Per the germline V gene, CDR1 is LGHNA and CDR2 is YSLEER. The CDR3 sequence is 16 residues long. Trimming removed 0 bases at V and 3 bases at J, with 11 bases between. CDR3: CASSQEPGSDTGELFF. CDR3 bases: TGCGCCAGCAGCCAAGAACCGGGGTCGGACACCGGGGAGCTGTTTTTT.

This clonotype has a count of ten or more. V and J are TRBV30 and TRBJ2-2; a possible D gene is TRBD1 (6 bases). Germline CDR1 and CDR2: GTSNPN and SVGIG (reference sequence). Trimming cost V 1 base and J 6 bases, with 18 bases left between them. The CDR3 spans 16 residues. The CDR3 bases are TGTGCCTGGAGTGACTCTAAGGTGAACAGGGCCGGGGAGCTGTTTTTT. Translation: CAWSDSKVNRAGELFF.

The chain carries TRBV28 and TRBJ2-5; D may correspond to TRBD1 or TRBD2 (5 bases each). This CDR3 spans 15 amino acids. Germline V gene lookup returns CDR1 MDHEN and CDR2 SYDVKM. The V end lost 5 bases, the J end lost 5 bases, and 18 bases lay between the germline ends. CDR3 bases: TGTGCCAGCAGTGAACCGGGACGGGGTCGTGAGACCCAGTACTTC. This sequence encodes CASSEPGRGRETQYF.

In this sample, this clonotype turned up many times. The chain employs TRBV10-3 and TRBJ2-5; D is perhaps TRBD1 or TRBD2 (6 bases each). This CDR3 is 11 amino acids long. Trimming stripped 11 bases from V and 4 bases from J, with 11 bases between. Germline V gene data show CDR1 as ENHRY and CDR2 as SYGVKD. CDR3 sequence (DNA): TGTGCCTCACAGGGAGGAGAGACCCAGTACTTC. It translates to CASQGGETQYF.

This clonotype was detected ten times or more. The chain combines TRBV7-2 with TRBJ2-5; D gene ambiguous. With 5 bases removed from V and 5 bases from J, the gap between germline ends came to 12 bases. Germline V gives CDR1 SGHTA, CDR2 FQGNSA. The CDR3 extends over 13 amino acids. As DNA, the CDR3 is TGTGCCAGCAGCCCGCCAGGTCCCGAGACCCAGTACTTC. This encodes CASSPPGPETQYF. The whole variable domain, filled in from reference TRBV7-2 and TRBJ2-5, reads GAGVSQSPSNKVTEKGKDVELRCDPISGHTALYWYRQSLGQGLEFLIYFQGNSAPDKSGLPSDRFSAERTGGSVSTLTIQRTQQEDSAVYLCASSPPGPETQYFGPGTRLLVL.

The V call is TRBV6-2 or TRBV6-3, the J call TRBJ2-7; no definite D call. The CDR3 sequence is 12 residues long. From germline, CDR1 is MNHEY and CDR2 SVGEGT. Trimming pared 10 bases from V and 1 base from J, leaving 11 bases between. The CDR3 region has the DNA TGTGCCACCTGGACGTGGTCCTACGAGCAGTACTTC. Translation: CATWTWSYEQYF.

This clonotype has only one observation. This chain joins TRBV19 and TRBJ1-1, with 10 bases identical to TRBD1. Germline V gene lookup returns CDR1 LNHDA and CDR2 SQIVND (reference sequence). V shed 9 bases and J 0 bases; nucleotides not matched to a gene: 4. The CDR3 spans 14 residues. CDR3 amino acids: CASRDRGMNTEAFF. CDR3 DNA: TGTGCCAGCCGGGACAGGGGAATGAACACTGAAGCTTTCTTT. Full variable domain (missing parts from reference TRBV19 and TRBJ1-1): DGGITQSPKYLFRKEGQNVTLSCEQNLNHDAMYWYRQDPGQGLRLIYYSQIVNDFQKGDIAEGYSVSREKKESFPLTVTSAQKNPTAFYLCASRDRGMNTEAFFGQGTRLTVV.

The chain links TRBV28 to TRBJ2-7; TRBD1 might be the D (6 bases). This CDR3 has 16 amino acids. V lost 4 bases, J lost 2 bases, and 18 bases lay in between. Germline V lookup: CDR1 MDHEN, CDR2 SYDVKM. This CDR3 reads CASSYEDSGITYEQYF. DNA for the CDR3: TGTGCCAGCAGTTACGAGGACAGTGGCATTACCTACGAGCAGTACTTC. Full variable domain (remainder filled in from reference TRBV28 and TRBJ2-7): DVKVTQSSRYLVKRTGEKVFLECVQDMDHENMFWYRQDPGLGLRLIYFSYDVKMKEKGDIPEGYSVSREKKERFSLILESASTNQTSMYLCASSYEDSGITYEQYFGPGTRLTVT.